The 24 T cell receptor beta chains listed next were all sequenced from one sample in a study of patients and donors after allogeneic stem cell transplantation. TCRdb itself ran the RT-PCR reads through MiXCR, one entry per CDR3 protein. This sample has over 350,000 distinct CDR3 sequences; around 15% occur once, and the top ten carry less than 8.5%. The sample comprised blood, either unsorted or a sorted T cell fraction (not recorded which). All receptors derive from a human donor who was either an allogeneic HSCT recipient or a stem cell or donor lymphocyte infusion donor (not recorded which). It is not recorded whose cells these are; they may come from a transplant donor.

This clonotype was picked up a small number of times. The rearrangement joins TRBV27 to TRBJ2-7; the match to TRBD1 covers 8 bases. After removal of 3 bases from V and 0 bases from J, the junction contained 4 bases not matched to a gene. CDR1 is MNHEY, CDR2 SMNVEV, per germline (reference sequence). This CDR3 comprises 15 residues. The CDR3 nucleotides are TGTGCCAGCAGTTTTACAGGGGGGCCCTCCTACGAGCAGTACTTC. Its translation: CASSFTGGPSYEQYF.

This clonotype appeared a few times. V gene TRBV29-1 combines with J gene TRBJ2-2; maybe TRBD1 (6 bases). Germline CDR1 and CDR2: SQVTM and ANQGSEA. CDR3 length: 15 residues. The V end was cut by 0 bases, the J end by 3 bases, with 11 bases between. The CDR3 DNA reads as TGCAGCGTTGAAGACAGGGCAGGGGACACCGGGGAGCTGTTTTTT. Translation gives CSVEDRAGDTGELFF.

The table lists this clonotype with many counts. The chain recombines TRBV4-3 with TRBJ1-1, with 10 positions matching TRBD1. V shed 0 bases, J shed 7 bases, and the junction held 8 bases outside the gene matches. Per germline, CDR1 LGHNA and CDR2 YSLEER. The CDR3 spans 16 residues. CDR3 in DNA: TGCGCCAGCAGCCAAGAGTTGACAGGGGGCCTGGATGAAGCTTTCTTT. Its translation: CASSQELTGGLDEAFF.

The V and J genes are TRBV7-2 and TRBJ2-1; D perhaps matches TRBD1 (5 bases). The CDR3 runs 14 residues. The germline gives CDR1 SGHTA, CDR2 FQGNSA. V dropped 5 bases and J dropped 8 bases, with 16 bases sitting between them. CDR3 amino acids: CASSTTPGSDEQFF. The CDR3 region has the DNA TGTGCCAGCAGCACCACGCCAGGGTCGGATGAGCAGTTCTTC.

This clonotype was counted between two and nine times. V and J are TRBV29-1 and TRBJ1-6, with D unclear. Between the trimmed V and J ends, which lost 4 bases and 3 bases, there was a span of 7 bases. The CDR3 is 13 residues long. CDR1 and CDR2 from the germline V gene are SQVTM and ANQGSEA. The CDR3 reads CSVGGDYNSPLHF. CDR3 DNA sequence: TGCAGCGTTGGAGGCGACTATAATTCACCCCTCCACTTT. Supplemented by reference TRBV29-1 and TRBJ1-6, the full variable domain reads SAVISQKPSRDICQRGTSLTIQCQVDSQVTMMFWYRQQPGQSLTLIATANQGSEATYESGFVIDKFPISRPNLTFSTLTVSNMSPEDSSIYLCSVGGDYNSPLHFGNGTRLTVT.

This clonotype was picked up a small number of times. CDR3 in amino acids: CASSPLSGGSTDTQYF. CDR3 DNA: TGTGCCAGCTCACCACTGAGCGGAGGCAGCACAGATACGCAGTATTTT. The chain joins TRBV18 to TRBJ2-3; maybe TRBD2 (5 bases). In germline, CDR1 is KGHSH, CDR2 LQKENI. The CDR3 sequence is 16 residues long. The V end was cut by 1 base, the J end by 0 bases, with 11 bases between.

This clonotype was found a few times. V is TRBV20-1 and J is TRBJ1-5, with D unresolved. This CDR3 comprises 13 residues. The V gene's germline CDR1 is DFQATT and CDR2 SNEGSKA (reference sequence). The V end was cut by 3 bases, the J end by 5 bases, with 11 bases between. CDR3 loop: CSARLPKYQPQHF. In nucleotides, the CDR3 is TGCAGTGCTAGGTTGCCGAAATATCAGCCCCAGCATTTT.

V is TRBV9 and J is TRBJ2-1; no clear D gene. Germline V lookup: CDR1 SGDLS, CDR2 YYNGEE. Between the trimmed V and J ends, which lost 0 bases and 8 bases, there was a span of 18 bases. The CDR3 covers 16 residues. CDR3 amino acids: CASSVGGGQAVDEQFF. The CDR3 coding sequence is TGTGCCAGCAGCGTAGGGGGTGGGCAGGCCGTCGATGAGCAGTTCTTC.

The table lists this clonotype with a few counts. The CDR3 loop reads CASGNGQAGTGELFF. DNA of the CDR3: TGTGCTAGTGGTAACGGACAGGCCGGGACCGGGGAGCTGTTTTTT. The V call is TRBV12-5, the J call TRBJ2-2, with 7 bases identical to TRBD1. The CDR3 runs 15 residues. Germline CDR1 LGHNT, CDR2 FRNRAP. V was pared by 5 bases and J by 5 bases, with 8 bases of the junction left unmatched. Variable domain in full (rest from reference TRBV12-5 and TRBJ2-2): DARVTQTPRHKVTEMGQEVTMRCQPILGHNTVFWYRQTMMQGLELLAYFRNRAPLDDSGMPKDRFSAEMPDATLATLKIQPSEPRDSAVYFCASGNGQAGTGELFFGEGSRLTVL.

J is TRBJ2-2 and V is TRBV12-3 or TRBV12-4, with a possible D match to TRBD1 (5 bases). The CDR3 has 14 residues. V gave up 6 bases and J gave up 5 bases, with 13 bases separating them. Here the CDR3 reads CASSPRDLTGELFF. Written as DNA, the CDR3 is TGTGCCAGCAGCCCCAGGGATTTAACCGGGGAGCTGTTTTTT.

This clonotype has ten or more counts. V usage is TRBV29-1 and J usage is TRBJ2-7, with 7 bases matching TRBD1. The germline V gene has CDR1 SQVTM and CDR2 ANQGSEA. The CDR3 covers 12 residues. Trimming took 4 bases from V and 3 from J; bases not matched to a gene: 3. CDR3 sequence reads: CSVGDRVYEQYF. As DNA, the CDR3 is TGCAGCGTTGGAGACAGGGTCTACGAGCAGTACTTC.

V and J are TRBV7-9 and TRBJ2-1; D unresolved. Trimming removed 3 bases at V and 6 bases at J, with 6 bases between. Germline-derived CDR1 and CDR2 are SEHNR and FQNEAQ (reference sequence). The CDR3 totals 12 residues. The CDR3 DNA follows: TGTGCCAGCAGCTTCTGGGTCAATGAGCAGTTCTTC. Protein product: CASSFWVNEQFF.

The chain combines TRBV6-1 with TRBJ2-7, with 7 nucleotides matching TRBD1. Trimming cost V 7 bases and J 1 base; bases outside gene matches: 4. The length of the CDR3 is 13 residues. Per germline, CDR1 MNHNS and CDR2 SASEGT. The CDR3 is CASKRDRSYEQYF. CDR3 in DNA: TGTGCCAGCAAGAGGGACAGATCCTACGAGCAGTACTTC.

The rearrangement links TRBV4-1 to TRBJ1-2, with 7 bases identical to TRBD1. Germline V gene data show CDR1 as MGHRA and CDR2 as YSYEKL. The CDR3 has 15 amino acids. J lost 4 bases, V lost 0 bases, and 5 bases had no gene match. In DNA form, the CDR3 reads TGCGCCAGCAGCCAAGATCCGGGACAGTTCTATGGCTACACCTTC. Its protein is CASSQDPGQFYGYTF.

This clonotype showed up many times. The V gene is TRBV7-8, the J gene TRBJ2-5; D remains unclear. V dropped 5 bases and J dropped 3 bases, with 13 bases sitting between them. This CDR3 contains 14 residues. Per the germline V gene, CDR1 is SGHVS and CDR2 is FQNEAQ. In DNA, the CDR3 is TGTGCCAGCAGCCCCCGACTCTATAAAGAGACCCAGTACTTC. Amino acids: CASSPRLYKETQYF.

This clonotype has a handful of counts. The chain employs TRBV4-1 and TRBJ2-1; 8 positions match TRBD2. Germline V lookup: CDR1 MGHRA, CDR2 YSYEKL. This CDR3 is 16 amino acids long. Trimming took 1 base from V and 2 from J; bases not matched to a gene: 4. CDR3 sequence reads: CASSQAAGVPYNEQFF. The CDR3, as DNA: TGCGCCAGCAGCCAAGCAGCGGGAGTACCCTACAATGAGCAGTTCTTC.

This clonotype was found a few times. The chain couples TRBV6-1 to TRBJ2-3, with 7 bases that match TRBD2. This CDR3 spans 15 amino acids. Trimming at V came to 7 bases and at J to 1 base, leaving 8 bases not matched to a gene. Germline V gene lookup returns CDR1 MNHNS and CDR2 SASEGT. Here the CDR3 DNA reads TGTGCCAGCACCTGGGGCGGGAGTGGCACAGATACGCAGTATTTT. Translated, it gives CASTWGGSGTDTQYF.

The rearrangement uses TRBV12-3 or TRBV12-4 and TRBJ2-7, with 8 bases aligning to TRBD1. The CDR3 consists of 14 residues. J lost 7 bases, V lost 3 bases, and 8 bases had no gene match. CDR3 DNA sequence: TGTGCCAGCAGTTTTTCAGGGGGCTCTTTTGAGCAGTACTTC. It codes for CASSFSGGSFEQYF.

This rearrangement joins TRBV5-1 to TRBJ2-2, with 12 positions matching TRBD2. In germline, CDR1 is SGHRS, CDR2 YFSETQ. The V and J ends lost 3 bases and 8 bases, in that order; junction bases with no gene match: 8. The CDR3 totals 16 residues. The CDR3 DNA reads as TGCGCCAGCAGCTCGAAGACTAGCGGGAGTTTTGGGGAGCTGTTTTTT. Protein product: CASSSKTSGSFGELFF.

The chain couples TRBV28 to TRBJ2-3; weak D call: TRBD1 (5 bases). Germline assignment: CDR1 MDHEN and CDR2 SYDVKM. V was shortened by 4 bases and J by 3 bases, with 5 bases between the two germline ends. The CDR3 loop spans 12 amino acids. In DNA form, the CDR3 reads TGTGCCAGCAGTTACAGGACAGATACGCAGTATTTT. The encoded protein is CASSYRTDTQYF.

This clonotype appeared many times. The genes are TRBV5-1 and TRBJ2-4; D call uncertain. V lost 4 bases to trimming and J lost 1 base, with 18 bases between them. Germline CDR1 is SGHRS and CDR2 is YFSETQ. The CDR3 loop spans 17 amino acids. Written as DNA, the CDR3 is TGCGCCAGCAGCCCGACGAGGACCCTTTTGGCCAAAAACATTCAGTACTTC. Translating it yields CASSPTRTLLAKNIQYF.

This clonotype showed up many times. The chain joins TRBV7-2 to TRBJ1-1, with D possibly being TRBD1 (6 bases). Trimming cost V 2 bases and J 5 bases, with 9 bases left between them. From germline, CDR1 is SGHTA and CDR2 FQGNSA. The CDR3 covers 13 residues. The chain's CDR3 is CASSLSQGTEAFF. CDR3 in DNA: TGTGCCAGCAGCTTATCGCAGGGGACTGAAGCTTTCTTT.

This clonotype was counted a few times. This rearrangement joins TRBV25-1 to TRBJ1-2; the match to TRBD1 covers 8 bases. CDR1 is MGHDK and CDR2 is SYGVNS in the germline V gene. The CDR3 spans 12 residues. With V trimmed by 8 bases and J by 8 bases, 7 bases remained unmatched. The CDR3 nucleotides read TGTGCCAGCGCGGACAGGGTAGAGGGCTACACCTTC. Translated, it gives CASADRVEGYTF.

This clonotype was seen repeatedly, ten times or more. V is TRBV18 and J is TRBJ2-7; D uncertain. The CDR3 length is 13 residues. The V gene lost 0 bases and the J gene lost 2 bases, with 5 bases spanning the gap. The germline V gene encodes CDR1 KGHSH and CDR2 LQKENI. CDR3 region: CASSPPRPYEQYF. The CDR3 DNA reads as TGTGCCAGCTCACCACCGCGCCCCTACGAGCAGTACTTC.